The following is a T cell receptor (beta chain) sequence with its context. The antigen remains undetermined. This sample stems from a study of shared clonotypes between healthy human individuals. Whole-study context: Researchers drew samples from two women and three men aged 18 to 49. Study-wide points: Only blood underwent sampling, and tissue repertoires likely differ.

The unsorted PBMC replicate PCRs were performed with approximately 0.3 ug DNA, around 29,000 T cell genomes. Here immunoSEQ multiplex PCR was the method, and the copy in TCRdb shows in-frame clones only, minus some. Of about half a million clones in the sample, 70% to 85% are singletons; the top ten hold around 12%. For unsorted samples, genomic DNA was extracted from 94 million or so PBMCs. The ends lost 4 bases at V and 4 bases at J; junction bases unmatched: 7. The CDR3 loop spans 16 amino acids. Germline CDR1 and CDR2: SGHRS and YFSETQ. This chain connects TRBV5-1 to TRBJ2-2; TRBD2 matches 10 bases. The sample taken for sequencing was PBMCs. The source is a woman aged 40 to 50 in good health. Some clones in this sample may be carry-over from other donors' samples. This chain's CDR3 is CASSGGLAFSTGELFF. Written as DNA, the CDR3 is TGCGCCAGCAGCGGGGGACTAGCGTTCAGCACCGGGGAGCTGTTTTTT.